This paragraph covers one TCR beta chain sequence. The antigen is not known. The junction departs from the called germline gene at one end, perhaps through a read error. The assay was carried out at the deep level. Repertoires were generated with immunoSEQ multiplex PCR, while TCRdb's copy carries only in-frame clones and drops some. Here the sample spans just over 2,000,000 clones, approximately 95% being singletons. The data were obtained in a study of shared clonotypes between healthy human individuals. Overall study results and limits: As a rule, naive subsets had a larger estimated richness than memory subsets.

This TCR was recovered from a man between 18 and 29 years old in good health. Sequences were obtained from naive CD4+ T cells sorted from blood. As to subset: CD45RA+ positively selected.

CDR3 residues: CASRSSNNEQFF. CDR3 bases: TGTGCCAGCAGATCCTCCAACAATGAGCAGTTCTTC. This rearrangement joins TRBV28 to TRBJ2-1; D not resolved. CDR3 length: 12 amino acids. Germline CDR1 is MDHEN and CDR2 is SYDVKM.